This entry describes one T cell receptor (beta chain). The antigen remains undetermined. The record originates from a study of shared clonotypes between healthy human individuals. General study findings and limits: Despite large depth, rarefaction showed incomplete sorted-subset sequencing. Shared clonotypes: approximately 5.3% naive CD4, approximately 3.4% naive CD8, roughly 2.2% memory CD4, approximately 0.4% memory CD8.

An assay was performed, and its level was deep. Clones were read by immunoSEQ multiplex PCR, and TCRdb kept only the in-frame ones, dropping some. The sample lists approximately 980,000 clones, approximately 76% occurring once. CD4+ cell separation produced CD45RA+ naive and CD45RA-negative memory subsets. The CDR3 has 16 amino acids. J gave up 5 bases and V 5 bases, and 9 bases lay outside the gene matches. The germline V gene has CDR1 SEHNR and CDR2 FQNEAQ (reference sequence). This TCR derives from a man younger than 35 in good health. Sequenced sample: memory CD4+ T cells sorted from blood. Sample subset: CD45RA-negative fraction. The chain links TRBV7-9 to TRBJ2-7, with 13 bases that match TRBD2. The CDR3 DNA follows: TGTGCCAGCAGCCAGGGGACTAGCGGGATTTTGAACGAGCAGTACTTC. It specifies CASSQGTSGILNEQYF. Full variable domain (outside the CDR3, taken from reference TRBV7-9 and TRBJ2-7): DTGVSQNPRHKITKRGQNVTFRCDPISEHNRLYWYRQTLGQGPEFLTYFQNEAQLEKSRLLSDRFSAERPKGSFSTLEIQRTEQGDSAMYLCASSQGTSGILNEQYFGPGTRLTVT.